Listed below are T cell receptor beta chains from one sample, sequenced in a study of T-cell memory formation after mild COVID-19. TCRdb redid the calling of the 5' RACE reads with MiXCR, one entry per CDR3 protein. The sample lists 190,000 or so distinct CDR3 sequences; 27% were seen once. The sample was PBMCs or a T cell subset sorted from them (not recorded which). The receptors derive from an adult woman who had mild COVID-19 (a few samples of this study predate the infection). Cell type and time point are not known. Each CDR3 is given with its conserved first and last residue. Each record gives: clone size, J gene, V gene, D gene, CDR3 protein, CDR3 DNA. A D gene is named only where the DNA matches it firmly. A clone size is listed for some rows: how often the clone was seen (once, few, many), or a class if it is expanded.

size: -
J: TRBJ2-7
V: TRBV7-8
D: -
CDR3: CASSQDSPRDEQYF
DNA: TGTGCCAGCAGCCAAGACAGCCCTCGGGACGAGCAGTACTTC

size: few
J: TRBJ1-1
V: TRBV7-9
D: -
CDR3: CASSLGGESTMAFF
DNA: TGTGCCAGCAGTCTAGGGGGGGAAAGTACAATGGCTTTCTTT

size: many
J: TRBJ2-3
V: TRBV7-3
D: TRBD2
CDR3: CASSPDSGNTDTQYF
DNA: TGTGCCAGCAGCCCCGATAGCGGGAACACAGATACGCAGTATTTT

size: few
J: TRBJ2-3
V: TRBV20-1
D: -
CDR3: CSARKRVDTQYF
DNA: TGCAGTGCTAGAAAGAGGGTAGATACGCAGTATTTT

size: few
J: TRBJ2-7
V: TRBV21-1
D: -
CDR3: CASSKGWAGSYEQYF
DNA: TGTGCCAGCAGCAAAGGATGGGCAGGGAGCTACGAGCAGTACTTC

size: -
J: TRBJ1-2
V: TRBV7-2
D: TRBD1
CDR3: CASSLASQQGDGYTF
DNA: TGTGCCAGCAGCTTAGCTTCTCAACAGGGGGATGGCTACACCTTC

size: few
J: TRBJ2-7
V: TRBV24-1
D: -
CDR3: CATSGGYLGEYEQYF
DNA: TGTGCCACCAGTGGAGGGTACCTCGGGGAATACGAGCAGTACTTC

size: -
J: TRBJ1-1
V: TRBV20-1
D: -
CDR3: CSATMRGGPTEAFF
DNA: TGCAGTGCTACAATGCGCGGGGGTCCGACTGAAGCTTTCTTT

size: -
J: TRBJ1-2
V: TRBV28
D: -
CDR3: CASSSSGGGDYGYTF
DNA: TGTGCCAGCAGTTCCTCCGGGGGTGGCGATTATGGCTACACCTTC

size: -
J: TRBJ1-2
V: TRBV5-1
D: TRBD1
CDR3: CASSLGAGGDGYTF
DNA: TGCGCCAGCAGCTTGGGGGCAGGGGGCGATGGCTACACCTTC

size: -
J: TRBJ2-7
V: TRBV10-3
D: TRBD2
CDR3: CAAMGLAGSSYEQYF
DNA: TGTGCCGCCATGGGACTAGCGGGGTCCTCCTACGAGCAGTACTTC

size: few
J: TRBJ1-4
V: TRBV4-2
D: -
CDR3: CASSQEAVATNEKLFF
DNA: TGTGCCAGCAGCCAAGAGGCAGTTGCAACTAATGAAAAACTGTTTTTT

size: -
J: TRBJ2-1
V: TRBV24-1
D: -
CDR3: CATSGPLSPDNEQFF
DNA: TGTGCCACCAGTGGACCCCTAAGCCCAGACAATGAGCAGTTCTTC

size: few
J: TRBJ2-5
V: TRBV4-1
D: -
CDR3: CASSQEFGETQYF
DNA: TGCGCCAGCAGCCAGGAATTTGGGGAGACCCAGTACTTC

size: few
J: TRBJ2-6
V: TRBV20-1
D: -
CDR3: CSADSGAGANVLTF
DNA: TGCAGTGCCGATTCCGGGGCTGGGGCCAACGTCCTGACTTTC

size: few
J: TRBJ2-7
V: TRBV7-9
D: -
CDR3: CASSLRQGEQYF
DNA: TGTGCCAGCAGTCTTAGGCAGGGCGAGCAGTACTTC

size: -
J: TRBJ2-1
V: TRBV11-2
D: -
CDR3: CASSGLAGLTYNEQFF
DNA: TGTGCCAGCTCCGGGCTGGCGGGGTTAACCTACAATGAGCAGTTCTTC

size: -
J: TRBJ2-1
V: TRBV28
D: TRBD2
CDR3: CASSHTSGHNEQFF
DNA: TGTGCCAGCAGTCATACTAGCGGGCACAATGAGCAGTTCTTC

size: few
J: TRBJ2-6
V: TRBV14
D: -
CDR3: CASSQESGRISGANVLTF
DNA: TGTGCCAGCAGCCAAGAGTCGGGGAGGATCTCTGGGGCCAACGTCCTGACTTTC

size: -
J: TRBJ2-7
V: TRBV12-3/TRBV12-4
D: -
CDR3: CASSLNSPYEQYF
DNA: TGTGCCAGCAGTTTGAACAGCCCCTACGAGCAGTACTTC

size: few
J: TRBJ1-4
V: TRBV5-5
D: -
CDR3: CASSLDRFNEKLFF
DNA: TGTGCCAGCAGCTTAGACAGGTTTAATGAAAAACTGTTTTTT

size: few
J: TRBJ2-5
V: TRBV5-1
D: TRBD1
CDR3: CASTPGTAKETQYF
DNA: TGCGCCAGCACCCCGGGGACAGCTAAAGAGACCCAGTACTTC

size: few
J: TRBJ2-2
V: TRBV24-1
D: -
CDR3: CATSDLGGPYTGELFF
DNA: TGTGCCACCAGTGATTTAGGAGGGCCCTACACCGGGGAGCTGTTTTTT

size: -
J: TRBJ2-1
V: TRBV5-5
D: -
CDR3: CASSPTSGGVYNEQFF
DNA: TGTGCCAGCAGCCCGACCTCAGGGGGGGTGTACAATGAGCAGTTCTTC

size: -
J: TRBJ2-1
V: TRBV7-9
D: TRBD1
CDR3: CASSLVPGTDYFNEQFF
DNA: TGTGCCAGCAGCTTAGTCCCCGGGACAGACTATTTCAATGAGCAGTTCTTC

size: few
J: TRBJ2-7
V: TRBV3-1
D: TRBD1
CDR3: CASSQGLGQGREQYF
DNA: TGTGCCAGCAGCCAAGGCCTGGGACAGGGACGAGAGCAGTACTTC

size: -
J: TRBJ2-6
V: TRBV27
D: -
CDR3: CASSFGSGANVLTF
DNA: TGTGCCAGCAGTTTCGGCTCTGGGGCCAACGTCCTGACTTTC

size: -
J: TRBJ2-7
V: TRBV9
D: -
CDR3: CASSGELGQGIVEQYF
DNA: TGTGCCAGCAGCGGAGAGTTAGGACAAGGTATTGTTGAGCAGTACTTC

size: once
J: TRBJ2-2
V: TRBV29-1
D: -
CDR3: CSVAYRDGELFF
DNA: TGCAGCGTTGCCTACAGGGACGGGGAGCTGTTTTTT

size: -
J: TRBJ1-3
V: TRBV29-1
D: -
CDR3: CSASDTRNTIYF
DNA: TGCAGCGCTTCGGACACCCGAAACACCATATATTTT

size: -
J: TRBJ1-2
V: TRBV12-3/TRBV12-4
D: TRBD1
CDR3: CASSGQGVGDYTF
DNA: TGTGCCAGCAGCGGACAGGGGGTTGGGGACTACACCTTC

size: -
J: TRBJ2-2
V: TRBV5-1
D: -
CDR3: CASSLGRWTGELFF
DNA: TGCGCCAGCAGCTTGGGTCGTTGGACCGGGGAGCTGTTTTTT

size: many
J: TRBJ2-1
V: TRBV5-1
D: -
CDR3: CASSLGSSREQFF
DNA: TGCGCCAGCAGCTTGGGGTCCTCACGGGAGCAGTTCTTC

size: -
J: TRBJ1-2
V: TRBV5-5
D: -
CDR3: CASSVSFRGRYGYTF
DNA: TGTGCCAGCAGCGTCTCATTTAGGGGGAGGTATGGCTACACCTTC

size: few
J: TRBJ2-6
V: TRBV18
D: -
CDR3: CASSPPTGTGANVLTF
DNA: TGTGCCAGCTCACCTCCAACAGGGACTGGGGCCAACGTCCTGACTTTC

size: -
J: TRBJ1-2
V: TRBV5-1
D: -
CDR3: CASSLDSSFLNYGYTF
DNA: TGCGCCAGCAGCTTGGACAGCAGCTTCTTAAACTATGGCTACACCTTC

size: -
J: TRBJ2-5
V: TRBV9
D: -
CDR3: CASSVEPDGETQYF
DNA: TGTGCCAGCAGCGTAGAGCCGGATGGAGAGACCCAGTACTTC

size: -
J: TRBJ2-3
V: TRBV5-4
D: TRBD2
CDR3: CASSLVGGGGTDTQYF
DNA: TGTGCCAGCAGCTTGGTCGGGGGAGGGGGCACAGATACGCAGTATTTT

size: few
J: TRBJ2-5
V: TRBV7-9
D: -
CDR3: CASRAGSNQETQYF
DNA: TGTGCCAGCAGAGCCGGGAGCAACCAAGAGACCCAGTACTTC

size: few
J: TRBJ2-5
V: TRBV5-1
D: -
CDR3: CASSLAGTQETQYF
DNA: TGCGCCAGCAGCTTGGCGGGCACACAAGAGACCCAGTACTTC

size: -
J: TRBJ2-7
V: TRBV7-9
D: TRBD1
CDR3: CASTGPHPRTGLYEQYF
DNA: TGTGCCAGCACCGGTCCCCACCCCCGGACAGGGCTGTACGAGCAGTACTTC

size: -
J: TRBJ2-1
V: TRBV5-5
D: -
CDR3: CASSLGQAPYNEQLF
DNA: TGTGCCAGCAGCTTGGGGCAGGCCCCGTACAATGAGCAGTTATTC